This is a list of T cell receptor beta chains from one sample in a study of T cell repertoires in cytomegalovirus infection. These receptors have no known antigen. TCRdb re-called the reads through MiXCR, storing one row per CDR3 protein. In the table there are 650,000 to 900,000 distinct CDR3 sequences, about 27% of which are singletons. The input for sequencing was cultured CD8+ T cells from PBMCs, taken from culture after CMV antigen stimulation. Receptors originate from a human donor in good health (CMV status not recorded). Some clones in this sample may be carry-over from other donors' samples. CDR3s include the opening cysteine and the closing phenylalanine or tryptophan. D genes are given only for firm matches. Rows may omit the clone size; those that give it use once, few, many or a size class.

>.|many|TRBJ2-1|TRBV7-6
TGTGCCAGCAGCCCGGAGGGGAGTGAGCAGTTCTTC
CASSPEGSEQFF
>.|few|TRBJ2-5|TRBV12-3/TRBV12-4
TGTGCCAGCAGTTCGAGCTACGGCTTACAAGAGACCCAGTACTTC
CASSSSYGLQETQYF
>.|few|TRBJ2-3|TRBV7-3
TGTGCCAGCAGCTTAACGGCTAGCACTAGCACAGATACGCAGTATTTT
CASSLTASTSTDTQYF
>.|.|TRBJ1-1|TRBV5-4
TGTGCCAGCAGCCTCGGCTCCAGGATGAACACTGAAGCTTTCTTT
CASSLGSRMNTEAFF
>.|few|TRBJ2-3|TRBV27
TGTGCCAGCAGTTTATCCCGAAGAGGATTTACAGATACGCAGTATTTT
CASSLSRRGFTDTQYF
>.|.|TRBJ1-2|TRBV5-4
TGTGCCAGCACCGTGGGCCCTCCGGATGGCTACACCTTC
CASTVGPPDGYTF
>TRBD2|few|TRBJ2-3|TRBV7-3
TGTGCCAGCCAAGCTAGCGGGGGGGCTTCAGATACGCAGTATTTT
CASQASGGASDTQYF
>TRBD2|few|TRBJ2-7|TRBV29-1
TGCAGCGTGGGGGGGGGAACCTCCTACGAGCAGTACTTC
CSVGGGTSYEQYF
>.|once|TRBJ1-2|TRBV29-1
TGCAGCGTTGAATTCACACAGTCCTATGGCTACACCTTC
CSVEFTQSYGYTF
>.|.|TRBJ1-5|TRBV19
TGTGCCAGTAGTATCTCGATGAGCAATCAGCCCCAGCATTTT
CASSISMSNQPQHF
>.|.|TRBJ2-5|TRBV5-1
TGCGCCAGCAGCTTAAATCCGCCGGGAATACAAGAGACCCAGTACTTC
CASSLNPPGIQETQYF
>.|few|TRBJ1-1|TRBV7-2
TGTGCCAGCAGCAACCGGGCTCCGAACACTGAAGCTTTCTTT
CASSNRAPNTEAFF
>TRBD2|.|TRBJ2-1|TRBV5-6
TGTGCCAGCAGCTTGAGTCGGGGGACTAGCGGGGCCTACAATGAGCAGTTCTTC
CASSLSRGTSGAYNEQFF
>.|many|TRBJ2-7|TRBV7-9
TGTGCCAGCAGCACAACCGGGACCCGGGGGCACGAGCAGTACTTC
CASSTTGTRGHEQYF
>TRBD1|few|TRBJ1-1|TRBV6-5
TGTGCCAGCAGTTACCTGGGGACAGGTGAAGCTTTCTTT
CASSYLGTGEAFF
>.|few|TRBJ1-4|TRBV12-3/TRBV12-4
TGTGCCAGCACCTTTGACAGCCCGTTTAATGAAAAACTGTTTTTT
CASTFDSPFNEKLFF
>.|.|TRBJ1-5|TRBV15
TGTGCCACCAGCAGAGAACCAGGGGCGAGTCAGCCCCAGCATTTT
CATSREPGASQPQHF
>TRBD1|few|TRBJ1-2|TRBV10-3
TGTGCCATCTTTACCCCAGGGGGAGATAACTATGGCTACACCTTC
CAIFTPGGDNYGYTF
>TRBD1|.|TRBJ2-7|TRBV18
TGTGCCAGTACCGACCGGGACAGCACCTACGAGCAGTACTTC
CASTDRDSTYEQYF
>.|few|TRBJ1-2|TRBV27
TGTGCCAGCAGTTTAAGGTCAGGTTCCTCCTATGGCTACACCTTC
CASSLRSGSSYGYTF
>.|many|TRBJ1-5|TRBV12-3/TRBV12-4
TGTGCCAGCAGCACACAGGGACCTAATCAGCCCCAGCATTTT
CASSTQGPNQPQHF
>TRBD2|.|TRBJ2-5|TRBV19
TGTGCCAGTAGTGGGCTAGCGGACCAAGAGACCCAGTACTTC
CASSGLADQETQYF
>TRBD1|.|TRBJ1-2|TRBV13
TGTGCCAGCAGCCCCCGGGGCAGGGGGTATGGCTACACCTTC
CASSPRGRGYGYTF
>TRBD1|many|TRBJ2-7|TRBV7-9
TGTGCCAGCAGCGGCCGGGACAGGATTTCCTACGAGCAGTACTTC
CASSGRDRISYEQYF
>.|.|TRBJ1-3|TRBV19
TGTGCCAGTAGTACACGCAGGGCGGATGGAAACACCATATATTTT
CASSTRRADGNTIYF
>TRBD1|few|TRBJ2-3|TRBV7-6
TGTGCCAGCAGCAACAGGGGGCTGCACACAGATACGCAGTATTTT
CASSNRGLHTDTQYF
>.|.|TRBJ2-1|TRBV14
TGTGCCAGCAGCCAAGATAGCATTAGGAGCTCCTACAATGAGCAGTTCTTC
CASSQDSIRSSYNEQFF
>TRBD1|.|TRBJ1-1|TRBV20-1
TGCAGTGCGCCCGGGACAGAGACGATGAACACTGAAGCTTTCTTT
CSAPGTETMNTEAFF
>.|.|TRBJ1-2|TRBV15
TGTGCCACCAGCAGAGATCGCCCGGAGGGGCCCTCCCGTAACTATGGCTACACCTTC
CATSRDRPEGPSRNYGYTF
>.|.|TRBJ1-5|TRBV12-3/TRBV12-4
TGTGCCAGCAGTTATCCGACCGGGCCCCAGCATTTT
CASSYPTGPQHF
>TRBD1|few|TRBJ2-6|TRBV6-5
TGTGCCACCTTGACAGGGGACAGCTCTGGGGCCAACGTCCTGACTTTC
CATLTGDSSGANVLTF
>TRBD2|.|TRBJ2-2|TRBV11-2
TGTGCCAGCCCACGGCGGGGGGCCGCCGGGGAGCTGTTTTTT
CASPRRGAAGELFF
>.|.|TRBJ1-1|TRBV9
TGTGCCAGCAGCGGATATTTATCCACTGAAGCTTTCTTT
CASSGYLSTEAFF
>.|.|TRBJ2-1|TRBV12-3/TRBV12-4
TGTGCCAGCAGTTCCTCGGACCACGTCTATGAGCAGTTCTTC
CASSSSDHVYEQFF
>.|many|TRBJ1-1|TRBV7-6
TGTGCCAGCACCCTAAAGGGCGGGAGAATGAACACTGAAGCTTTCTTT
CASTLKGGRMNTEAFF
>TRBD1|.|TRBJ1-1|TRBV28
TGTGCCAGCAGAGAGGACAGGGGGCTAGAAGCTTTCTTT
CASREDRGLEAFF
>TRBD2|.|TRBJ2-1|TRBV6-1
TGTGCCAGCAGGCGGACTAGCGGGGAGCAGTTCTTC
CASRRTSGEQFF